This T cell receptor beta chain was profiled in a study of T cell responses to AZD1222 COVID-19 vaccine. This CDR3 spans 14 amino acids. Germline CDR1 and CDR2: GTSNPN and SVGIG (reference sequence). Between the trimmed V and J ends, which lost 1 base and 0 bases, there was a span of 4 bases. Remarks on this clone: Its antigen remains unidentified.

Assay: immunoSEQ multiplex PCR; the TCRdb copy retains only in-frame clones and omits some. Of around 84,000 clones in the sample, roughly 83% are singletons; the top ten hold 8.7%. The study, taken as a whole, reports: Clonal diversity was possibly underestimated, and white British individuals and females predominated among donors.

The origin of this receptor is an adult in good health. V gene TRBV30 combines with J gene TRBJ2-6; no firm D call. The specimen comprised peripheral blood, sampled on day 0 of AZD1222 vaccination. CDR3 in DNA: TGTGCCTGGAGTGGGGGCTCTGGGGCCAACGTCCTGACTTTC. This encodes CAWSGGSGANVLTF.